A single sample is the source of the 27 T cell receptor beta chains below, sequenced in a study of blood T cells in healthy people across ages. For the second PCR, which ran for about 7 to 11 cycles, a sample-barcoded 5' primer and a J-beta primer mix were used. Using its own MiXCR run on the 5' RACE reads, TCRdb lists one record per CDR3 protein. This table holds over a million distinct CDR3 sequences, 40% to 50% found once. Sequencing used blood. The receptor set was obtained from a woman in her fifties or sixties in good health.

This clonotype was observed many times. The CDR3: CASSSPWDRGRAGANVLTF. The CDR3 DNA reads as TGTGCCAGCAGTTCACCCTGGGACAGGGGAAGAGCTGGGGCCAACGTCCTGACTTTC. V and J are TRBV27 and TRBJ2-6, with 10 bases matching TRBD1. V lost 4 bases, J lost 2 bases, and 11 bases stayed unmatched. This CDR3 region has 19 residues. From germline, CDR1 is MNHEY and CDR2 SMNVEV (reference sequence). Full variable domain (outside the CDR3, taken from reference TRBV27 and TRBJ2-6): EAQVTQNPRYLITVTGKKLTVTCSQNMNHEYMSWYRQDPGLGLRQIYYSMNVEVTDKGDVPEGYKVSRKEKRNFPLILESPSPNQTSLYFCASSSPWDRGRAGANVLTFGAGSRLTVL.

The chain carries TRBV24-1 and TRBJ2-5, with 8 bases fitting TRBD1. The CDR3 extends over 15 amino acids. Germline assignment: CDR1 KGHDR and CDR2 SFDVKD. The V gene end was trimmed by 4 bases and the J gene end by 1 base; junction bases not matched to a gene: 4. The CDR3 reads CATSDPGTGQETQYF. Here the CDR3 DNA reads TGTGCCACCAGTGACCCCGGGACAGGCCAAGAGACCCAGTACTTC.

This clonotype has just a few counts. The rearrangement joins TRBV7-2 to TRBJ1-1; D uncertain. With 2 bases removed from V and 5 bases from J, the gap between germline ends came to 9 bases. This CDR3 comprises 13 residues. Looked up from germline, CDR1 is SGHTA and CDR2 is FQGNSA. CDR3: CASSLQVRTEAFF. The DNA of the CDR3 is TGTGCCAGCAGCTTACAGGTTAGGACTGAAGCTTTCTTT.

The rearrangement uses TRBV6-5 and TRBJ2-5, with D possibly being TRBD2 (6 bases). The CDR3 is 15 residues long. Trimming pared 5 bases from V and 4 bases from J, leaving 17 bases between. Germline loops: CDR1 MNHEY, CDR2 SVGAGI. Here the CDR3 reads CASSPYGGTRETQYF. The CDR3 DNA reads TGTGCCAGCAGTCCCTACGGGGGTACGAGAGAGACCCAGTACTTC.

This sequence joins TRBV5-1 and TRBJ2-7; TRBD1 matches 7 bases. The CDR3 length is 14 residues. Germline loops: CDR1 SGHRS, CDR2 YFSETQ. J was trimmed by 4 bases and V by 4 bases; bases with no gene match: 8. The CDR3 DNA reads as TGCGCCAGCAGCAAAGGGGGCTCAGGATACGAGCAGTACTTC. It specifies CASSKGGSGYEQYF.

Notes on this clonotype: A junction boundary mismatches the germline segment, possibly from a read error. The chain couples TRBV3-1 to TRBJ1-4; possible D gene TRBD1, 5 bases. Germline V lookup: CDR1 LGHDT, CDR2 YNNKEL (reference sequence). The CDR3 runs 15 residues. The CDR3 DNA is TGTGCCAGCAGCCAAGATCCGGGACCTAATGAAGAACTGTTTTTT. This codes for CASSQDPGPNEELFF.

The CDR3 loop is CSATGRNSYNEQFF. CDR3 coding DNA: TGCAGTGCTACAGGACGGAACTCCTACAATGAGCAGTTCTTC. V gene TRBV20-1 combines with J gene TRBJ2-1; D remains unclear. Trimming removed 4 bases at V and 0 bases at J, with 10 bases between. CDR3 length: 14 residues. The germline V gene encodes CDR1 DFQATT and CDR2 SNEGSKA (reference sequence).

The genes are TRBV20-1 and TRBJ2-2, with TRBD2 identical over 7 bases. J lost 4 bases, V lost 1 base, and 6 bases had no gene match. Germline V lookup: CDR1 DFQATT, CDR2 SNEGSKA (reference sequence). CDR3 size: 15 residues. DNA for the CDR3: TGCAGTGCTAGAGTGGGGGGAGGGCCCACCGGGGAGCTGTTTTTT. Protein product: CSARVGGGPTGELFF.

V and J are TRBV27 and TRBJ1-1, with TRBD1 identical over 11 bases. Germline assignment: CDR1 MNHEY and CDR2 SMNVEV (reference sequence). The V segment lost 4 bases and the J segment 4 bases; nucleotides outside the gene matches: 5. The CDR3 length is 15 residues. The CDR3 sequence: CASSYGTGGVTEAFF. CDR3 DNA: TGTGCCAGCAGTTATGGGACAGGGGGGGTCACTGAAGCTTTCTTT.

This chain connects TRBV7-2 to TRBJ2-7, with D possibly being TRBD1 (6 bases). The germline CDR1 and CDR2 sequences are SGHTA and FQGNSA. The CDR3 covers 13 residues. Trimming took 7 bases from V and 1 from J, leaving 11 bases between them. The CDR3 nucleotides are TGTGCCAGCAACCCGGACAGATCCTACGAGCAGTACTTC. Protein: CASNPDRSYEQYF.

This clonotype was detected a few times. The V and J genes are TRBV3-1 and TRBJ1-4; tentatively, D is TRBD1 (5 bases). V dropped 0 bases and J dropped 6 bases, with 11 bases sitting between them. Germline assignment: CDR1 LGHDT and CDR2 YNNKEL (reference sequence). This CDR3 contains 15 residues. As DNA, the CDR3 is TGTGCCAGCAGCCAAGAACGCAGGACATATGAAAAACTGTTTTTT. Protein sequence: CASSQERRTYEKLFF.

This clonotype was recorded a few times. This chain uses TRBV20-1 with TRBJ2-5; possibly TRBD1 for D (6 bases). Germline V CDR1 and CDR2: DFQATT, SNEGSKA (reference sequence). The CDR3 is made up of 13 amino acids. V shed 2 bases and J shed 3 bases, with 10 bases lying between them. The CDR3 loop is CSARKGVEETQYF. CDR3 nucleotides: TGCAGTGCTAGAAAGGGGGTTGAAGAGACCCAGTACTTC.

The V gene is TRBV20-1, the J gene TRBJ2-1; the match to TRBD2 covers 8 bases. The germline V gene encodes CDR1 DFQATT and CDR2 SNEGSKA (reference sequence). The CDR3 extends over 14 amino acids. The V gene end was trimmed by 1 base and the J gene end by 12 bases; junction bases not matched to a gene: 11. CDR3 sequence reads: CSARAGLAGRAQFF. CDR3 in DNA: TGCAGTGCTAGAGCGGGGCTAGCGGGTCGAGCGCAGTTCTTC.

This clonotype was observed a handful of times. This rearrangement joins TRBV24-1 to TRBJ2-1; 7 bases are shared with TRBD2. V gave up 2 bases and J gave up 2 bases; unmatched junction bases: 14. The CDR3 contains 19 residues. The germline V gene has CDR1 KGHDR and CDR2 SFDVKD. The CDR3 is CATSDSQWASGLTYNEQFF. CDR3 nucleotide sequence: TGTGCCACCAGTGATTCGCAATGGGCTAGCGGCCTGACCTACAATGAGCAGTTCTTC.

The chain links TRBV29-1 to TRBJ2-5; weak D call: TRBD2 (8 bases). Germline V gene lookup returns CDR1 SQVTM and CDR2 ANQGSEA. The V end was cut by 7 bases, the J end by 13 bases, with 28 bases between. The CDR3 spans 14 residues. CDR3 loop: CSAGTAQSGSGPYF. The CDR3 DNA follows: TGCAGCGCTGGGACAGCTCAGAGCGGGAGTGGTCCGTACTTC.

The chain has TRBV27 and TRBJ2-7; 9 bases are a match to TRBD2. Losses at the gene ends were 0 bases for V and 4 bases for J; bases not matched to a gene: 7. The CDR3 runs 16 residues. CDR1 MNHEY and CDR2 SMNVEV come from the germline V gene (reference sequence). This CDR3 reads CASSLSLTSGRYEQYF. CDR3 DNA: TGTGCCAGCAGTTTATCCTTGACTAGCGGCAGATACGAGCAGTACTTC.

The J gene is TRBJ2-5, the V gene TRBV20-1; weak D call: TRBD1 (6 bases). This CDR3 spans 16 amino acids. V was clipped by 3 bases and J by 11 bases, with 28 bases between them. Looked up from germline, CDR1 is DFQATT and CDR2 is SNEGSKA (reference sequence). This chain's CDR3 is CSAREEVSGQHSKQYF. The CDR3, as DNA: TGCAGTGCTAGGGAGGAGGTATCGGGACAACACAGCAAGCAGTACTTC.

The J gene is TRBJ1-3, the V gene TRBV2; 8 bases line up with TRBD1. The germline gives CDR1 SNHLY, CDR2 FYNNEI. After removal of 8 bases from V and 2 bases from J, the junction contained 2 bases not matched to a gene. CDR3 length equals 13 residues. As DNA, the CDR3 is TGTGCCAGCTTGGACAGGGCTGGAAACACCATATATTTT. This encodes CASLDRAGNTIYF.

This chain links TRBV7-9 with TRBJ2-4, with TRBD2 identical over 7 bases. Germline V lookup: CDR1 SEHNR, CDR2 FQNEAQ (reference sequence). V was clipped by 3 bases and J by 0 bases; unmatched bases: 5. This CDR3 region has 16 residues. CDR3 sequence: CASSLLAVLAKNIQYF. CDR3 DNA sequence: TGTGCCAGCAGCTTGCTAGCGGTCCTAGCCAAAAACATTCAGTACTTC.

The genes are TRBV9 and TRBJ2-3; 8 positions match TRBD1. The CDR3 has 14 amino acids. The trim removed 1 base at V and 5 bases at J, leaving 3 bases unmatched. Germline CDR1 SGDLS, CDR2 YYNGEE. Here the CDR3 DNA reads TGTGCCAGCAGCGTACAGGGGGCCGTAGATACGCAGTATTTT. Translated, it gives CASSVQGAVDTQYF.

This clonotype was seen only a few times. The chain links TRBV27 to TRBJ2-3; TRBD2 agrees at 11 bases. V lost 2 bases to trimming and J lost 7 bases; unmatched junction nucleotides: 5. The V gene's germline CDR1 is MNHEY and CDR2 SMNVEV (reference sequence). The CDR3 has 15 amino acids. The CDR3 nucleotides read TGTGCCAGCAGTTTAACTAGCGGGAGTTCACATACGCAGTATTTT. Protein: CASSLTSGSSHTQYF.

The chain is built from TRBV18 and TRBJ2-7, with 10 bases that match TRBD1. Germline CDR1 reads KGHSH; CDR2 reads LQKENI. This CDR3 spans 14 amino acids. Germline trimming cut 3 bases from V and 5 bases from J; bases unmatched to any gene: 4. CDR3 coding DNA: TGTGCCAGCTCACCCCGGGACAGGGGTAACGAGCAGTACTTC. This codes for CASSPRDRGNEQYF. Looking up the rest from reference TRBV18 and TRBJ2-7 gives the full variable domain: NAGVMQNPRHLVRRRGQEARLRCSPMKGHSHVYWYRQLPEEGLKFMVYLQKENIIDESGMPKERFSAEFPKEGPSILRIQQVVRGDSAAYFCASSPRDRGNEQYFGPGTRLTVT.

This chain connects TRBV2 to TRBJ1-6; D unclear. CDR3 length equals 16 residues. V lost 1 base to trimming and J lost 7 bases, with 14 bases between them. CDR1 and CDR2 (germline): SNHLY, FYNNEI. CDR3 sequence: CASSEVVGRTNSPLHF. The CDR3, as DNA: TGTGCCAGCAGTGAAGTAGTCGGGCGGACCAATTCACCCCTCCACTTT.

This clonotype has only a few counts. The J gene is TRBJ2-5, the V gene TRBV12-3 or TRBV12-4, with TRBD2 matching 9 bases. After removal of 6 bases from V and 2 bases from J, the junction contained 7 bases not matched to a gene. This CDR3 is 15 amino acids long. The CDR3 sequence: CASRRTSGPQETQYF. The DNA of the CDR3 is TGTGCCAGCAGACGTACTAGCGGGCCACAAGAGACCCAGTACTTC.

This chain joins TRBV28 and TRBJ2-3, with D perhaps given as TRBD1 or TRBD2 (5 bases each). CDR3 length: 17 amino acids. V dropped 1 base and J dropped 6 bases, with 20 bases sitting between them. Germline V CDR1 and CDR2: MDHEN, SYDVKM. The CDR3 sequence: CASSLSTPGPPRDTQYF. Written as DNA, the CDR3 is TGTGCCAGCAGTTTATCGACCCCGGGGCCTCCAAGGGATACGCAGTATTTT.

This chain joins TRBV27 and TRBJ2-5; 9 bases fit TRBD2. J lost 4 bases, V lost 6 bases, and 15 bases had no gene match. Germline-derived CDR1 and CDR2 are MNHEY and SMNVEV (reference sequence). The CDR3 totals 17 residues. The CDR3 sequence: CASSPEFGGRARETQYF. The CDR3 bases are TGTGCCAGCAGCCCCGAATTTGGCGGGAGGGCCCGAGAGACCCAGTACTTC.

The V gene is TRBV14, the J gene TRBJ2-1, with 15 bases aligning to TRBD2. Germline values: CDR1 SGHDN, CDR2 FVKESK. The CDR3 has 18 amino acids. V lost 3 bases and J lost 5; bases outside the gene matches: 8. As DNA, the CDR3 is TGTGCCAGCAGCCACCTCGGACTAGCGGGAGGGCCTCACAATGAGCAGTTCTTC. Translated, it gives CASSHLGLAGGPHNEQFF.